The 2 T cell receptor beta chains presented below share a single source sample, sequenced in a study of beta chain features in type 1 diabetes. Study-level findings and limits: In every one of the four CD4+ subsets, TCRB CDR3s were moderately but significantly shorter in Type 1 diabetes patients.

Their recognized antigens are unknown. Reverse transcribing all isolated RNA meant expressed TCRB transcripts were sequenced. Clones were sequenced by immunoSEQ multiplex PCR, and TCRdb holds only the in-frame ones, with some missing. This sample carries a few hundred thousand clones, 8% to 10% of them seen once, and the ten largest clones take 0.6%. Sequenced sample: central memory CD4+ T cells from blood. The receptors originated from a man aged 25-45 years with type 1 diabetes.

DNA of the CDR3: TGTGCCAGCAGCCCCCGCCGAATCGGACTAGCGTCCACCGGGGAGCTGTTTTTT. Translation gives CASSPRRIGLASTGELFF. V and J are TRBV7-9 and TRBJ2-2; 9 bases map to TRBD2. The CDR3 extends over 18 amino acids. The germline gives CDR1 SEHNR, CDR2 FQNEAQ (reference sequence). Losses at the gene ends were 5 bases for V and 4 bases for J; bases not matched to a gene: 14.

This clone occurred a few times. This chain joins TRBV5-1 and TRBJ2-7; TRBD1 agrees at 8 bases. Germline CDR1 and CDR2: SGHRS and YFSETQ. The CDR3 is 17 residues long. After removal of 3 bases from V and 2 bases from J, the junction contained 13 bases not matched to a gene. The chain's CDR3 is CASSSGQGNRLTYEQYF. CDR3 coding DNA: TGCGCCAGCAGCTCCGGACAGGGCAATAGACTGACCTACGAGCAGTACTTC. The variable domain in full, completed from reference TRBV5-1 and TRBJ2-7, reads KAGVTQTPRYLIKTRGQQVTLSCSPISGHRSVSWYQQTPGQGLQFLFEYFSETQRNKGNFPGRFSGRQFSNSRSEMNVSTLELGDSALYLCASSSGQGNRLTYEQYFGPGTRLTVT.